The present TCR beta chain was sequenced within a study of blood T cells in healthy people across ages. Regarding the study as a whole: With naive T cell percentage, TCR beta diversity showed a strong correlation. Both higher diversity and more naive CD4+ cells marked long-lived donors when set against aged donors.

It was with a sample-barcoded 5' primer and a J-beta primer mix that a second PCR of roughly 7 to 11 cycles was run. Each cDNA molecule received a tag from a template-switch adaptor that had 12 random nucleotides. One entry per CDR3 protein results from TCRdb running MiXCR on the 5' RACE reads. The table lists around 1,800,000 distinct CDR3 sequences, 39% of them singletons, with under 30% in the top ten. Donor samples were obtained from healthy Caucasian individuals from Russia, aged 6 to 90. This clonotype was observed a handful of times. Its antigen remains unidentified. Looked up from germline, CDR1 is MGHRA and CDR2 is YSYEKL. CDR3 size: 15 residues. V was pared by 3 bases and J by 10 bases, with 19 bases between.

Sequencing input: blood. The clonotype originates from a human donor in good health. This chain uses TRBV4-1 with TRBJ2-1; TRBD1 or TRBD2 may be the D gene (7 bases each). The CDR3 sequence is CASSQEGAGRGEQFF. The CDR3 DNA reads TGCGCCAGCAGCCAGGAGGGGGCAGGGAGGGGAGAGCAGTTCTTC.